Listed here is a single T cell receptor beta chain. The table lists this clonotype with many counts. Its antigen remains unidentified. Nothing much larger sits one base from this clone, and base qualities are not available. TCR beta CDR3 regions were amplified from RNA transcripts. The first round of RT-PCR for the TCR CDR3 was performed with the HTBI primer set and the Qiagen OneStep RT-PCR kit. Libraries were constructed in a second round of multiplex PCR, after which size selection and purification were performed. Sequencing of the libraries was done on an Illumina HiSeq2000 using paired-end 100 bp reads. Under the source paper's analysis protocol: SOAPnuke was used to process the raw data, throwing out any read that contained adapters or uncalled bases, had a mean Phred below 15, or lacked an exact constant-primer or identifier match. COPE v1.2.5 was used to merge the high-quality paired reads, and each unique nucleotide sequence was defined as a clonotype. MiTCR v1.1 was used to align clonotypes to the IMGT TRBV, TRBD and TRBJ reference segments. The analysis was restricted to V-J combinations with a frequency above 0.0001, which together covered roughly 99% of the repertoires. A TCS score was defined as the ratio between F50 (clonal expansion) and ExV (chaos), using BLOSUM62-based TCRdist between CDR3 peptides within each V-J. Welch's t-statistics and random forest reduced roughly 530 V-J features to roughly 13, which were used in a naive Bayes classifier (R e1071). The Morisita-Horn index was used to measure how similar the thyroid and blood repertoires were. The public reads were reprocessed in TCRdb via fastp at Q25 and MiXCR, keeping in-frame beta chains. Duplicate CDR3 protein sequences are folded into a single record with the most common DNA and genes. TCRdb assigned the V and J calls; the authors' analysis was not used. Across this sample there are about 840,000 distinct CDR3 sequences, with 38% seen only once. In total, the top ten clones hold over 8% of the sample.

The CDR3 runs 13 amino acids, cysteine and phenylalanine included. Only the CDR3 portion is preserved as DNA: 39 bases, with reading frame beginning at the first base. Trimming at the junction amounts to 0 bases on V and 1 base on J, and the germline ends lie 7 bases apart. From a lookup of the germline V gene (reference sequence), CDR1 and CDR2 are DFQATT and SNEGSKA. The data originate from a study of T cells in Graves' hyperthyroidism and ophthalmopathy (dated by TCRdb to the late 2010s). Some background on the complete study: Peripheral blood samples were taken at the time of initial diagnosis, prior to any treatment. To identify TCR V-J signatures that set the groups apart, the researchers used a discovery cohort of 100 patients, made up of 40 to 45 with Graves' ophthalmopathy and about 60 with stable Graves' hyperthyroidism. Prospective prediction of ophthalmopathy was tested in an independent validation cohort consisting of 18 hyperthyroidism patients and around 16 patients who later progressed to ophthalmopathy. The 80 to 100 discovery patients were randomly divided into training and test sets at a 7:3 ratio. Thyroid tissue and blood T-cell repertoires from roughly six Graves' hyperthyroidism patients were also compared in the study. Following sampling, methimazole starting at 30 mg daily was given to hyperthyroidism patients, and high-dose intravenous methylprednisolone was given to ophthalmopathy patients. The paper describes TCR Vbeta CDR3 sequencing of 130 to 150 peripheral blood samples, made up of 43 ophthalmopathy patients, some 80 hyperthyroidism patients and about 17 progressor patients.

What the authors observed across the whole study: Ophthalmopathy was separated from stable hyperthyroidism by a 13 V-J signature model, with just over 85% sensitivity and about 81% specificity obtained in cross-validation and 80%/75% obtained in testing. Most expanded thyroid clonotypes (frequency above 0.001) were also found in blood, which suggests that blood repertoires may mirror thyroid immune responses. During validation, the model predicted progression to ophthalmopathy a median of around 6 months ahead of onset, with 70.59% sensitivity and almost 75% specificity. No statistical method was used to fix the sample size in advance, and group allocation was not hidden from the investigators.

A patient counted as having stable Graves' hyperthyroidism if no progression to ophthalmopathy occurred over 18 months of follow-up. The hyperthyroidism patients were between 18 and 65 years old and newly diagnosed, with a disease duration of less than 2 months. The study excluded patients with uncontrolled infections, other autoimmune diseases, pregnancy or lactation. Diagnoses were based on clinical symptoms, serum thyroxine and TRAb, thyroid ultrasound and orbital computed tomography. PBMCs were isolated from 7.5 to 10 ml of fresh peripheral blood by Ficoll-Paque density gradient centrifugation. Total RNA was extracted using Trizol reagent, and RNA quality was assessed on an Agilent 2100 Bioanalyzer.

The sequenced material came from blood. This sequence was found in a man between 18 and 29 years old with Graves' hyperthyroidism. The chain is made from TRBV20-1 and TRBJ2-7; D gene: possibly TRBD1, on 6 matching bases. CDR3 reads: CSAREQGSYEQYF. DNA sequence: TGCAGTGCTAGAGAGCAGGGGTCCTACGAGCAGTACTTC.